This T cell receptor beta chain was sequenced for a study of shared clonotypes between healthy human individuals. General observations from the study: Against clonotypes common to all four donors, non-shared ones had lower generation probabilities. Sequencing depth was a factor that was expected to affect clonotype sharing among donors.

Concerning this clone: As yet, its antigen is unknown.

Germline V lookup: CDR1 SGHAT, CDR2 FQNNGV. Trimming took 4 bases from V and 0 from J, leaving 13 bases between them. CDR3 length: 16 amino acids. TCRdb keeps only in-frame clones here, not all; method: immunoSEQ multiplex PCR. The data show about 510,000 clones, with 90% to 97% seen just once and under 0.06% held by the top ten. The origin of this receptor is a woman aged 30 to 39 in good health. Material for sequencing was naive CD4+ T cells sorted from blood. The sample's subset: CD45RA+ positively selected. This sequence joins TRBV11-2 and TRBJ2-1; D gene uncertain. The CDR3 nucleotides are TGTGCCAGCAGCTCCGAAGGTTACGGCTCCTACAATGAGCAGTTCTTC. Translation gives CASSSEGYGSYNEQFF. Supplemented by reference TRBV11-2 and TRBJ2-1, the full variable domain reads EAGVAQSPRYKIIEKRQSVAFWCNPISGHATLYWYQQILGQGPKLLIQFQNNGVVDDSQLPKDRFSAERLKGVDSTLKIQPAKLEDSAVYLCASSSEGYGSYNEQFFGPGTRLTVL.